The 9 T cell receptor beta chains below were found in one sample sequenced in a study of cytomegalovirus exposure and HLA in healthy donors. TCRdb's table, derived via immunoSEQ multiplex PCR, lists solely in-frame clones and lacks some. The sample consists of fewer than 150,000 clones, around 88% of them appearing once. The specimen was PBMCs. These receptors originate from a young woman in good health and CMV-seropositive.

This sequence joins TRBV18 and TRBJ2-1; D uncertain. The CDR3 is 12 amino acids. The germline gives CDR1 KGHSH, CDR2 LQKENI. V shed 3 bases and J shed 9 bases, with 9 bases lying between them. The CDR3 protein is CASSPTGVEQFF. CDR3 in DNA: TGTGCCAGCTCACCGACTGGCGTTGAGCAGTTCTTC.

V and J are TRBV28 and TRBJ2-7, with TRBD1 matching 9 bases. The CDR3 length is 15 residues. After removal of 6 bases from V and 3 bases from J, the junction contained 9 bases not matched to a gene. The germline V gene has CDR1 MDHEN and CDR2 SYDVKM. CDR3 in DNA: TGTGCCAGCAGGCCGGCCGGGACAGGGTACTACGAGCAGTACTTC. Amino acid sequence: CASRPAGTGYYEQYF.

This clone showed up just a few times. The chain carries TRBV6-6 and TRBJ1-5, with D possibly TRBD1 on 5 matching bases. The CDR3 has 13 amino acids. Trimming cost V 6 bases and J 3 bases, with 9 bases left between them. Germline assignment: CDR1 MNHNY and CDR2 SVGAGI (reference sequence). CDR3 DNA: TGTGCCAGCAGACAGGTCTCCAATCAGCCCCAGCATTTT. Translated: CASRQVSNQPQHF.

This chain links TRBV10-3 with TRBJ2-3; TRBD2 matches at 12 bases. This CDR3 contains 16 residues. Germline CDR1 is ENHRY and CDR2 is SYGVKD. Trimming cost V 3 bases and J 4 bases; bases outside gene matches: 5. The CDR3 DNA reads TGTGCCATCAGTGACAGACTAGCGGGAGTACCAGATACGCAGTATTTT. Encoded protein: CAISDRLAGVPDTQYF.

This clone appeared a single time. The V and J genes are TRBV28 and TRBJ2-7, with no clear D. CDR3 length: 12 amino acids. CDR1 is MDHEN and CDR2 is SYDVKM in the germline V gene. Trimming shortened V by 5 bases and J by 9 bases, and 14 bases separated the two germline ends. The CDR3, as DNA: TGTGCCAGCAGTACCGGAGAGTTGGGGCAGTACTTC. Its protein is CASSTGELGQYF.

CDR3 bases: TGTGCCAGCAGTTTCGGTACAGGGGATCACAATGAGCAGTTCTTC. Protein: CASSFGTGDHNEQFF. V and J are TRBV28 and TRBJ2-1, with 7 bases matching TRBD1. Germline trimming cut 3 bases from V and 5 bases from J; bases unmatched to any gene: 7. There are 15 residues in the CDR3. Germline V gives CDR1 MDHEN, CDR2 SYDVKM.

This rearrangement joins TRBV7-3 to TRBJ2-1; weak D call: TRBD1 (6 bases). The germline gives CDR1 SGHTA, CDR2 FQGTGA. The CDR3 loop spans 13 amino acids. Trimming shortened V by 5 bases and J by 6 bases, and 11 bases separated the two germline ends. In DNA, the CDR3 is TGTGCCAGCAGCCTGGAAGGGGGCAATGAGCAGTTCTTC. Protein product: CASSLEGGNEQFF.

The rearrangement uses TRBV28 and TRBJ1-4, with a tentative D call TRBD1 (5 bases). Trimming stripped 4 bases from V and 6 bases from J, with 6 bases between. Germline V gene lookup returns CDR1 MDHEN and CDR2 SYDVKM. This CDR3 contains 12 residues. The CDR3 region has the DNA TGTGCCAGCAGTTGGACATATGAAAAACTGTTTTTT. Amino acids: CASSWTYEKLFF.

The V gene is TRBV7-9, the J gene TRBJ1-1; 10 nucleotides line up with TRBD1. The CDR3 is made up of 12 amino acids. Germline V CDR1 and CDR2: SEHNR, FQNEAQ (reference sequence). The V segment lost 6 bases and the J segment 8 bases; nucleotides outside the gene matches: 3. CDR3 nucleotide sequence: TGTGCCAGCAGACGGGACAGGGGAGAAGCTTTCTTT. It codes for CASRRDRGEAFF.